This TCR beta chain came from a study of blood T cell repertoires in COVID-19 (dated by TCRdb to the early 2020s). Describing the broader study: Samples from collaborators originated in the United States, Italy and Spain and spanned both the acute and convalescent phases of COVID-19. The material from the prospective study consisted of cDNA or gDNA derived from T cells, B-cell-depleted T cells, or PBMCs. Subjects who had been exposed to COVID-19, were actively infected with it, or had recovered from it provided the deeply sampled blood TCRbeta repertoires that made up the dataset. The repertoires were made available in a free public database intended to serve as a resource for research on the immune response to SARS-CoV-2. The samples were drawn from the first 160 participants of the ongoing ImmuneRACE study and from more than 1,000 subjects provided by 6 global collaborators. A de-identified subject ID, COVID-19 status, age in years and sex were almost always included in the sample metadata. Where available, HLA class I and class II types were obtained from metadata supplied by the sample provider rather than from assay-based typing.

The immunoSEQ Assay, a bias-controlled multiplex PCR, was used to amplify TCRbeta CDR3 regions from genomic DNA. In the source study's methods: Nucleated cell counts per sample were estimated from amplification of reference gene primers within the assay. To quantify the absolute abundance of each unique TCRbeta CDR3 rearrangement, sequence reads were collapsed and filtered. Productive Simpson clonality was computed per sample as the square root of Simpson's diversity index over productive rearrangements. Held by TCRdb, this immuneACCESS table contains in-frame sequences only and omits some clones. Under half of the omission traces to an unresolved V gene where checked; the cause of the rest is unknown. The D gene and trimming were derived from the DNA, and the V and J assignments and clone size from that table. The sample yields some 170,000 clones; more than 80% were counted once. The ten largest clones represent 6.2% of the sample.

As regards this clone: Its cognate antigen has yet to be identified. No much larger clone is present one base from it, and per-base qualities are unavailable.

CDR1 and CDR2, per the germline V gene, are MDHEN and SYDVKM. The CDR3 sequence holds 13 residues, the cysteine and phenylalanine included. CDR3 DNA only is kept here, 39 bases in frame from base 1. Trimming accounts for 3 bases at V and 12 bases at J, while the number of junction bases matched to no gene is 8. Participants in the prospective study were aged roughly 18 to 100 years, lived in some 24 United States geographic areas, and enrolled through a virtual design. In the prospective study, cohorts were assigned on the basis of participant-reported clinical history obtained from a screening survey and a study questionnaire. Recovered participants in ImmuneRACE Cohort 3 were defined as having two consecutive negative NP/OP PCR tests, clearance from a healthcare professional, or resolution of symptoms. In the prospective study, whole blood, serum and a nasopharyngeal or oropharyngeal swab were collected from each participant by mobile phlebotomists. Additional blood draws and questionnaires over an approximately two-month period could optionally be provided by prospective study participants. Prospective study blood samples were shipped either frozen or at room temperature before DNA extraction.

What the authors observed across the whole study: The quantity of clinical and demographic metadata differed by source and by participant and was supplied without curation.

Sequences were obtained from PBMCs or T cells enriched from blood (not recorded which). This TCR was recovered from a middle-aged man who had recovered from COVID-19. In this chain, TRBV28 is recombined with TRBJ2-1; 7 central bases correspond to TRBD1. The DNA sequence is as follows: TGTGCCAGCAGTTTTCGACTCCCAGGGGGGCAGTTCTTC. This gives the protein CASSFRLPGGQFF. The variable domain in full, with residues beyond the CDR3 obtained from the reference TRBV28 and TRBJ2-1 genes, is DVKVTQSSRYLVKRTGEKVFLECVQDMDHENMFWYRQDPGLGLRLIYFSYDVKMKEKGDIPEGYSVSREKKERFSLILESASTNQTSMYLCASSFRLPGGQFFGPGTRLTVL.